This T cell receptor beta chain was recovered during a study of blood T cell repertoires in COVID-19. Study-level information: PBMCs, B-cell-depleted T cells, or T cells were the source of the cDNA or gDNA that made up the material.

Per the original methods: Quantification of nucleated cells was approximated via reference gene primer amplification. The method was immunoSEQ multiplex PCR; TCRdb's version includes in-frame clones alone and lacks a portion of them. V and J calls and clone size come straight from that table; D and trimming were deduced from the DNA. Here the sample spans approximately 300,000 clones, nearly 90% being singletons. Participants' own reports of clinical history determined their cohort assignment. V gave up 4 bases and J gave up 0 bases; unmatched junction bases: 10. CDR3 length: 17 residues. Germline values: CDR1 SGDLS, CDR2 YYNGEE.

The chain is built from TRBV9 and TRBJ2-3; 8 bases match TRBD1. The receptor's source is a woman in her late teens or twenties with acute COVID-19. The sample taken for sequencing was PBMCs or T cells enriched from blood (not recorded which). This CDR3 reads CASSPSRTGISTDTQYF. The CDR3 region has the DNA TGTGCCAGCAGCCCCAGCCGGACAGGGATTAGCACAGATACGCAGTATTTT.